The TCR beta chain described here comes from a study of glioma-infiltrating T cells. V was shortened by 3 bases and J by 7 bases, with 12 bases between the two germline ends. This CDR3 has 13 residues. Germline V gives CDR1 LNHDA, CDR2 SQIVND (reference sequence). Study-level results: Tissue-blood divergence was below expectation in non-neoplastic patients, above in gliomas.

Using RNA template, CDR3s of TCR alpha and beta were amplified with iRepertoire arm-PCR. One-step reverse transcription and amplification started from approximately 100-400 ng of tissue mRNA or PBMC total RNA. TCRdb independently ran MiXCR on the multiplex PCR reads; one entry per CDR3 protein. Of about 44,000 distinct CDR3 sequences listed, 20% to 25% are singletons. This clonotype was seen many times. Its antigen remains unidentified. V and J are TRBV19 and TRBJ1-1, with D unresolved. The receptor's source is a human donor with low-grade glioma or glioblastoma, undergoing nonglioma brain surgery, or in good health (not recorded which). Specimen: glioma tissue, nonneoplastic brain tissue, or PBMCs (not recorded which). The CDR3 protein is CASSIVSGGEAFF. CDR3 sequence (DNA): TGTGCCAGTAGTATCGTTTCTGGAGGTGAAGCTTTCTTT.